Reported below is one TCR beta chain. Its antigen is still unknown. Time point defined: patch test 1, 2 weeks after DPC sensitization. Described treatment: therapeutic diphenylcyclopropenone sensitization with weekly scalp DPC. This CDR3 has 15 amino acids. The germline CDR1 and CDR2 sequences are SGHRS and YFSETQ. After removal of 2 bases from V and 1 base from J, the junction contained 4 bases not matched to a gene. The library labeled individual cDNA molecules by adding unique molecular identifiers to them. Each CDR3 protein is one row after TCRdb ran MiXCR on the RACE reads. Of around 99,000 distinct CDR3 sequences listed, around 12% were seen once; the top ten hold approximately 2.1%. This entry comes from a study of human T cells and chemical hapten exposure. General study results and limits: There was a positive correlation between PT1 expanded TCR counts and patch test score.

The clonotype was recovered from a woman in her forties with alopecia areata. Some clones in this sample may be carry-over from other donors' samples. Material: whole blood, obtained in connection with sensitization to the hapten diphenylcyclopropenone (DPC). The rearrangement uses TRBV5-1 and TRBJ1-1; 8 bases are a match to TRBD1. The CDR3 DNA follows: TGCGCCAGCAGCTTCCAGGGGGCTCGGAACACTGAAGCTTTCTTT. The encoded protein is CASSFQGARNTEAFF.